This T cell receptor beta chain was sequenced in a study of radiotherapy plus CTLA-4 blockade in lung cancer. Using immunoSEQ multiplex PCR, the repertoire was profiled, and TCRdb retains in-frame clones only, with some absent. This repertoire shows about 120,000 clones, around 75% found once; its top ten account for 4.5% to 6.5%. The V and J ends lost 1 base and 3 bases respectively, with 11 bases between them. The CDR3 has 15 amino acids. CDR1 is SGHNT, CDR2 YYREEE, per germline (reference sequence). This sequence originates from a human donor with non-small cell lung cancer who had a partial response to radiotherapy plus ipilimumab. Sequenced material: peripheral blood, taken from a patient treated with radiotherapy plus ipilimumab. This sequence joins TRBV5-4 and TRBJ2-1; the D gene is possibly TRBD1 (5 bases). The CDR3 sequence: CASSLLSRDYNEQFF. For the CDR3, the DNA is TGTGCCAGCAGCTTGCTTAGCAGGGACTACAATGAGCAGTTCTTC.